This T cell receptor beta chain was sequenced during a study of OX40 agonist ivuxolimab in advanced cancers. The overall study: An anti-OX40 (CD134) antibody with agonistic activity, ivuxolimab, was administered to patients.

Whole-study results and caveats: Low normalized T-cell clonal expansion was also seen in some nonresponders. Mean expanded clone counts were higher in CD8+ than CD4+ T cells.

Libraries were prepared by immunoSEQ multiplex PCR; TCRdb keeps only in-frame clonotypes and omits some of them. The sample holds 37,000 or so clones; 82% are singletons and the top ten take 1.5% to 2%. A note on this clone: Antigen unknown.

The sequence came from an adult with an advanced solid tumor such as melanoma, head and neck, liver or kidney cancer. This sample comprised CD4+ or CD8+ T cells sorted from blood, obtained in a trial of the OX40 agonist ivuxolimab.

The CDR3 nucleotides read TGTGCCACCAGCAGAGATTGGCCCGAGCCACGCTCCTACGAGCAGTACTTC. This gives the protein CATSRDWPEPRSYEQYF. This chain joins TRBV15 and TRBJ2-7, with unresolved D. Germline V lookup: CDR1 LNHNV, CDR2 YYDKDF (reference sequence). V lost 0 bases and J lost 0, with 15 bases in between. This CDR3 has 17 amino acids. The full variable domain, its missing parts supplied by reference TRBV15 and TRBJ2-7, is DAMVIQNPRYQVTQFGKPVTLSCSQTLNHNVMYWYQQKSSQAPKLLFHYYDKDFNNEADTPDNFQSRRPNTSFCFLDIRSPGLGDTAMYLCATSRDWPEPRSYEQYFGPGTRLTVT.